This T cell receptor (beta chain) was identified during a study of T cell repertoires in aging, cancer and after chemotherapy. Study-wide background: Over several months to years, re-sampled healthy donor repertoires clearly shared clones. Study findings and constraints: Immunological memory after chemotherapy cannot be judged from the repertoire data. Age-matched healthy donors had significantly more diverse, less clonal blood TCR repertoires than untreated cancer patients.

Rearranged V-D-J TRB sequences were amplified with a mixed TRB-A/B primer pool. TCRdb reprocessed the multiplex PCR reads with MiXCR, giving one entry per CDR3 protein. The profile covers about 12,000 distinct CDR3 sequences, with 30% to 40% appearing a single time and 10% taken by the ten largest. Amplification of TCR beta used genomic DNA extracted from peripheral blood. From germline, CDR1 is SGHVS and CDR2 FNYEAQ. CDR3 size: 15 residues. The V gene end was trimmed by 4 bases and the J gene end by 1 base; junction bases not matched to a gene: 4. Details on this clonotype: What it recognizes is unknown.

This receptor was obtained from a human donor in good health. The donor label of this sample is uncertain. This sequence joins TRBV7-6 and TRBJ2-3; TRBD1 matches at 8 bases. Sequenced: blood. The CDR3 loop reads CASSWTGSGTDTQYF. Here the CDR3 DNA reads TGTGCCAGCAGCTGGACAGGGTCGGGCACAGATACGCAGTATTTT.